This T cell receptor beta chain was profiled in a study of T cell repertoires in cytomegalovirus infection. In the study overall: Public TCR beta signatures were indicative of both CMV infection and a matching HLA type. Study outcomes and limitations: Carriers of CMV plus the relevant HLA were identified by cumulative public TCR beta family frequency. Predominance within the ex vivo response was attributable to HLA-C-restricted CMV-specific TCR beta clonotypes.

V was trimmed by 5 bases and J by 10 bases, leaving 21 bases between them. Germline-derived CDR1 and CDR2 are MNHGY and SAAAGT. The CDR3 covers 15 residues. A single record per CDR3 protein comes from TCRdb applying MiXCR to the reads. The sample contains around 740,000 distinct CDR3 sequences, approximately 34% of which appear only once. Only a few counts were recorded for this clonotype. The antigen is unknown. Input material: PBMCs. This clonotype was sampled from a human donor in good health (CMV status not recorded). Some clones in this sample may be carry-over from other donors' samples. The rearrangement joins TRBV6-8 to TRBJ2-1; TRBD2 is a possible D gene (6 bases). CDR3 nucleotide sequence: TGTGCCAGCAGTGGGGCCGGGACTTCCACCGGGGAGCAGTTCTTC. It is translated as CASSGAGTSTGEQFF.